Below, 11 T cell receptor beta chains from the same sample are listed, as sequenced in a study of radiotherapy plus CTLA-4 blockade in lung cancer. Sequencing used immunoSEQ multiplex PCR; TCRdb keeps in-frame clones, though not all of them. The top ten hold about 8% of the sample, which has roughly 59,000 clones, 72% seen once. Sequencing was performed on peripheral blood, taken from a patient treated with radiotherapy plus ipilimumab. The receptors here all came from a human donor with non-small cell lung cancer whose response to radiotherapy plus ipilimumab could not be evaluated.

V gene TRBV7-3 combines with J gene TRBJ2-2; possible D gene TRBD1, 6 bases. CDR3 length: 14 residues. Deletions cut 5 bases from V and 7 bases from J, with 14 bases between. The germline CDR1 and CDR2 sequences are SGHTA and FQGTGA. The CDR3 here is CASSGHRAGGELFF. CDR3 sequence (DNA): TGTGCCAGCAGCGGACACAGGGCCGGCGGGGAGCTGTTTTTT.

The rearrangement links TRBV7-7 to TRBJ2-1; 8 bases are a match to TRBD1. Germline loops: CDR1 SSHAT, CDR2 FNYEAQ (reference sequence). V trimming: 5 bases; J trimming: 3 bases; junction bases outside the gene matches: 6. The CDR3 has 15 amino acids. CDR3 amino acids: CASSTGQGGYNEQFF. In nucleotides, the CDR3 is TGTGCCAGCAGCACCGGACAGGGCGGCTACAATGAGCAGTTCTTC.

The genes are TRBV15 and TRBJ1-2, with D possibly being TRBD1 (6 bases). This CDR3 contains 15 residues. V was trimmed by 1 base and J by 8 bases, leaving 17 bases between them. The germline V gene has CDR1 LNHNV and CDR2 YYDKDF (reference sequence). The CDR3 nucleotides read TGTGCCACCAGCAGAGCCTCAGGGGCCCGGGACGGCTACACCTTC. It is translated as CATSRASGARDGYTF.

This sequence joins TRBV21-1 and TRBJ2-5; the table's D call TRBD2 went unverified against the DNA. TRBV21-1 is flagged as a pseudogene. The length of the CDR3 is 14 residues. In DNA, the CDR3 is TGTGCCAGCAGCTACGAGGGTTGGTTGGAGACCCAGTACTTC. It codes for CASSYEGWLETQYF.

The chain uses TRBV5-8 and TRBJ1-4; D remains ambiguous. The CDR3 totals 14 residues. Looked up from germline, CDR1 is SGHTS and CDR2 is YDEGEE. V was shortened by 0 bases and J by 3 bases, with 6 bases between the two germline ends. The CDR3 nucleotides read TGTGCCAGCAGCTTGGTCCCAGCTAATGAAAAACTGTTTTTT. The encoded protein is CASSLVPANEKLFF.

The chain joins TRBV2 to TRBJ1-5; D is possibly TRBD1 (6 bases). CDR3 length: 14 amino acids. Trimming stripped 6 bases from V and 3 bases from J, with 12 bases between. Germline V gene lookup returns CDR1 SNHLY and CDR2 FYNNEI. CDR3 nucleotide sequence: TGTGCCAGCAGCATGGACAGAATCAATCAGCCCCAGCATTTT. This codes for CASSMDRINQPQHF.

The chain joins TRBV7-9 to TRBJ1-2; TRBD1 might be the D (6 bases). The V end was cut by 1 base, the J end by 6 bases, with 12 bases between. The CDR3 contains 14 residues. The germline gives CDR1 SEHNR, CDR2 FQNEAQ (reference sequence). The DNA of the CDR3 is TGTGCCAGCAGCTTAGATCCCGCAGGGGATGGCTACACCTTC. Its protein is CASSLDPAGDGYTF.

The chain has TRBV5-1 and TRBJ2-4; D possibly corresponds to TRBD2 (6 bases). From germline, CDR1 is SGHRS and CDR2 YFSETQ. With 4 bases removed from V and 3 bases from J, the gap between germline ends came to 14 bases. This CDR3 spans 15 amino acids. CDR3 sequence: CASSPWGVGKNIQYF. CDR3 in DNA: TGCGCCAGCAGCCCCTGGGGGGTGGGCAAAAACATTCAGTACTTC.

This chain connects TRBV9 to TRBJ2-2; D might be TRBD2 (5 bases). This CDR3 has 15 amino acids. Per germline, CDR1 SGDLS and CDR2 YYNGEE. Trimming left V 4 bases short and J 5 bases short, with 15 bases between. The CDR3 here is CASSQVRGGTGELFF. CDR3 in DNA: TGTGCCAGCAGCCAAGTCCGGGGTGGAACCGGGGAGCTGTTTTTT.

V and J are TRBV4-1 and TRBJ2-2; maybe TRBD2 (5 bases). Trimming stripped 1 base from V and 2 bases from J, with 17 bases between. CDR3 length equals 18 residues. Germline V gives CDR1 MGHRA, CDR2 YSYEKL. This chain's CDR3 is CASSQGLVRGKNTGELFF. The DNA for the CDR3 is TGCGCCAGCAGCCAAGGGCTGGTTCGAGGGAAAAACACCGGGGAGCTGTTTTTT.

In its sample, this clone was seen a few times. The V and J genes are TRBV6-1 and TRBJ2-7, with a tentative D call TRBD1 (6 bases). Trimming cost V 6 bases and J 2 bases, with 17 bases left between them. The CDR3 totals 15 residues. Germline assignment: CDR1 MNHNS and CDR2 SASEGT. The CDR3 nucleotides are TGTGCCAGCAGACGGACCCAGGGACAAGCCTACGAGCAGTACTTC. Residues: CASRRTQGQAYEQYF.